The 12 T cell receptor beta chains below were found in one sample sequenced in a study of blood T cell repertoires in COVID-19 (dated by TCRdb to 2018 to 2020). Library generation was performed with the immunoSEQ multiplex PCR assay. TCRdb carries this immuneACCESS record with in-frame sequences only. Its versions omit some clonotypes, under half of them owing to an unresolved V gene in the studies checked, with the rest unexplained. Here the sample has roughly 34,000 clones; approximately 86% occur a single time. The ten largest clonotypes hold roughly a quarter of the sample. Material: peripheral blood. The source of these receptors is a woman aged 80 or older with active or convalescent COVID-19.

The chain has TRBV6-6 and TRBJ1-6; D may be TRBD1 (5 bases). Trimming left V 6 bases short and J 8 bases short, with 14 bases between. Per the germline V gene, CDR1 is MNHNY and CDR2 is SVGAGI (reference sequence). The CDR3 extends over 14 amino acids. The CDR3 reads CASRPRGGDSPLHF. CDR3 DNA: TGTGCCAGCAGGCCTCGGGGGGGGGATTCACCCCTCCACTTT.

The chain has TRBV10-3 and TRBJ2-3; D possibly corresponds to TRBD2 (5 bases). From germline, CDR1 is ENHRY and CDR2 SYGVKD. The germline V and J ends were trimmed by 2 bases and 2 bases, with 14 bases remaining between them. This CDR3 region has 16 residues. CDR3 loop: CAISEEDLLFTDTQYF. CDR3 sequence (DNA): TGTGCCATCAGTGAGGAGGACTTGTTATTCACAGATACGCAGTATTTT.

Written as DNA, the CDR3 is TGTGCCAGCAGCCCGGGACTAGCGGGGGGATCTTGGGAGACCCAGTACTTC. Amino acid sequence: CASSPGLAGGSWETQYF. The gene calls are TRBV5-6 and TRBJ2-5, with 15 positions matching TRBD2. The CDR3 is made up of 17 amino acids. V lost 4 bases, J lost 5 bases, and 9 bases stayed unmatched. The V gene's germline CDR1 is SGHDT and CDR2 YYEEEE.

This chain links TRBV28 with TRBJ1-3; D remains ambiguous. Deletions cut 5 bases from V and 3 bases from J, with 20 bases between. The CDR3 runs 17 residues. Germline CDR1 MDHEN, CDR2 SYDVKM. CDR3 sequence (DNA): TGTGCCAGCAGTCCCCCCCTTAGGGTGGGAGTTGGAAACACCATATATTTT. Encoded protein: CASSPPLRVGVGNTIYF.

The CDR3 reads CATSDRDRSTGELFF. CDR3 nucleotides: TGTGCCACCAGTGATCGGGACAGGTCCACCGGGGAGCTGTTTTTT. The chain carries TRBV24-1 and TRBJ2-2, with 8 bases fitting TRBD1. The germline CDR1 and CDR2 sequences are KGHDR and SFDVKD. V lost 3 bases and J lost 4; bases outside the gene matches: 3. CDR3 length equals 15 residues.

The chain recombines TRBV6-5 with TRBJ2-3; 8 bases align to TRBD2. CDR3 length: 14 amino acids. CDR1 is MNHEY, CDR2 SVGAGI, per germline. Unmatched junction bases numbered 5, after V lost 7 bases and J lost 2 bases. The CDR3 region has the DNA TGTGCCAGCAAGAACGGGGGGGCCACAGATACGCAGTATTTT. As protein: CASKNGGATDTQYF.

This chain links TRBV6-5 with TRBJ2-1, with 7 bases identical to TRBD1. The V and J ends lost 6 bases and 5 bases, in that order; junction bases with no gene match: 7. The CDR3 runs 14 residues. Germline lookup yields CDR1 MNHEY and CDR2 SVGAGI. The CDR3 region is CASSTGVIHNEQFF. As DNA, the CDR3 is TGTGCCAGCAGCACAGGGGTGATCCACAATGAGCAGTTCTTC.

For this clone: Other DNA variants within this sample encode the same CDR3. The V and J genes are TRBV24-1 and TRBJ2-5; possibly TRBD1 for D (6 bases). The V end lost 6 bases, the J end lost 8 bases, and 9 bases lay between the germline ends. Germline V CDR1 and CDR2: KGHDR, SFDVKD. CDR3 length equals 11 residues. CDR3 sequence: CATSSGETQYF. The CDR3 region has the DNA TGTGCCACCAGTTCAGGGGAAACCCAGTACTTC.

This clone is a singleton in its sample. J is TRBJ1-1 and V is TRBV20-1; 9 positions match TRBD1. The CDR3 extends over 11 amino acids. CDR1 is DFQATT, CDR2 SNEGSKA, per germline (reference sequence). DNA for the CDR3: TGCAGCCGACAGGGGGACACTGAAGCTTTCTTT. It yields the protein CSRQGDTEAFF.

J is TRBJ1-4 and V is TRBV4-1, with D unresolved. V was trimmed by 0 bases and J by 6 bases, leaving 8 bases between them. This CDR3 region has 14 residues. Germline V CDR1 and CDR2: MGHRA, YSYEKL. CDR3 region: CASSQDPGYEKLFF. Here the CDR3 DNA reads TGCGCCAGCAGCCAAGACCCAGGATATGAAAAACTGTTTTTT.

The J gene is TRBJ1-3, the V gene TRBV11-2; D ambiguous. Trimming left V 5 bases short and J 0 bases short, with 5 bases between. The germline V gene encodes CDR1 SGHAT and CDR2 FQNNGV. The CDR3 loop spans 13 amino acids. CDR3: CASSHSSGNTIYF. The CDR3 DNA sequence: TGTGCCAGCAGCCATAGCTCTGGAAACACCATATATTTT.

This rearrangement joins TRBV7-3 to TRBJ1-6; a possible D gene is TRBD1 (6 bases). The CDR3 runs to 15 residues. From germline, CDR1 is SGHTA and CDR2 FQGTGA. The ends were cut back, 4 bases at V and 9 bases at J, with 16 bases in the middle. The CDR3 DNA reads as TGTGCCAGCAGCTCCTCGGCAGGGGTTGGTTCACCCCTCCACTTT. Its protein product is CASSSSAGVGSPLHF.